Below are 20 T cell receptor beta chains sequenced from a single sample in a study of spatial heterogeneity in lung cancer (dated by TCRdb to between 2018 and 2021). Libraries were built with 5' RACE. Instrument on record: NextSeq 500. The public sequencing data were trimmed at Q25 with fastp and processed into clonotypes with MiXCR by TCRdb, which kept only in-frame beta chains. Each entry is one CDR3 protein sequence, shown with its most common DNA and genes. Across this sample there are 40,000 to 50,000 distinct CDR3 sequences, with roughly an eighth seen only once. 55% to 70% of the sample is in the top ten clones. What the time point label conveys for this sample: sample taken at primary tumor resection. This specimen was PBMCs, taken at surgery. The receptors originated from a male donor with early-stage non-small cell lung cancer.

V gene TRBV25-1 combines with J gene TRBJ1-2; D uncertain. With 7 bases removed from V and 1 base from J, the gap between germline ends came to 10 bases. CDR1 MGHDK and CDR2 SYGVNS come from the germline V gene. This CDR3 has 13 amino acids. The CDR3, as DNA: TGTGCCAGCACTCAGACGGATAACTATGGCTACACCTTC. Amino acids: CASTQTDNYGYTF.

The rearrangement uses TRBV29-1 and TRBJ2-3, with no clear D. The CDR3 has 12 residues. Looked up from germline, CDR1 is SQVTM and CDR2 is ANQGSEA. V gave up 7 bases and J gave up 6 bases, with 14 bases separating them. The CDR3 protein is CSAERPPDTQYF. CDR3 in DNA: TGCAGCGCCGAACGGCCTCCGGATACGCAGTATTTT.

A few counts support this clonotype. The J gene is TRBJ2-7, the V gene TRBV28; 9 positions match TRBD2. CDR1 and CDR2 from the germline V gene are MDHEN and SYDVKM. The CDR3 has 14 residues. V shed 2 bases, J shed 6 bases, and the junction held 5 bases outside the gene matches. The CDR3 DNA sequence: TGTGCCAGCAGTTTAGCGGGAGGGCCGCCCGAGCAGTACTTC. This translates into CASSLAGGPPEQYF.

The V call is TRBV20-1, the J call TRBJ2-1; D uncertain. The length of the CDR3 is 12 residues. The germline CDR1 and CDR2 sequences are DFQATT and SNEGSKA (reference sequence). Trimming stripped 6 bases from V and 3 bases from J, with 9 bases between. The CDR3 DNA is TGCAGTGCCACGTCGCTCTACAATGAGCAGTTCTTC. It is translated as CSATSLYNEQFF.

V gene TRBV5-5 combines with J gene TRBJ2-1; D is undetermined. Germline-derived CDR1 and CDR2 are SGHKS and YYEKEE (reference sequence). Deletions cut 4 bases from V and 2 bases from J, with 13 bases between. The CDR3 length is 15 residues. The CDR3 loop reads CASSPVAAPYNEQFF. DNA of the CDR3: TGTGCCAGCAGCCCGGTCGCAGCCCCCTACAATGAGCAGTTCTTC.

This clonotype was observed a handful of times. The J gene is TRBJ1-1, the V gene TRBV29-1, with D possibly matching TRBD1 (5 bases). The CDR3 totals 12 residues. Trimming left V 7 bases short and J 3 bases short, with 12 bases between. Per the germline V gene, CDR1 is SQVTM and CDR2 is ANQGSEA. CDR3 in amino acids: CSAGESDTEAFF. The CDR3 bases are TGCAGCGCGGGGGAGAGTGACACTGAAGCTTTCTTT.

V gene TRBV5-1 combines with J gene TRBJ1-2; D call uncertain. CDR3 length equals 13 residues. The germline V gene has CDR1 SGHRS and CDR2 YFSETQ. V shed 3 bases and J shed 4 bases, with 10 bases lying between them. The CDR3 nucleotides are TGCGCCAGCAGCTATGGACGGTCCTATGGCTACACCTTC. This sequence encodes CASSYGRSYGYTF.

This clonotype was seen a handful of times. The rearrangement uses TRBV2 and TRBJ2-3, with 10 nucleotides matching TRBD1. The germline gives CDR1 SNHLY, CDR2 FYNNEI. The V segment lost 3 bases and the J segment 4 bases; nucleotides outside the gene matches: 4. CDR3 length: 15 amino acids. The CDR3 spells CASSDGTGVSDTQYF. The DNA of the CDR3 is TGTGCCAGCAGTGACGGGACAGGGGTGTCAGATACGCAGTATTTT.

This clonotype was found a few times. The CDR3 region is CASSFRNNEKLFF. The CDR3 nucleotides read TGTGCCAGCAGTTTCAGGAATAATGAAAAACTGTTTTTT. The V call is TRBV27, the J call TRBJ1-4; D not certain. Germline CDR1 is MNHEY and CDR2 is SMNVEV (reference sequence). Trimming stripped 3 bases from V and 4 bases from J, with 6 bases between. CDR3 length equals 13 residues. Full variable domain (rest looked up from reference TRBV27 and TRBJ1-4): EAQVTQNPRYLITVTGKKLTVTCSQNMNHEYMSWYRQDPGLGLRQIYYSMNVEVTDKGDVPEGYKVSRKEKRNFPLILESPSPNQTSLYFCASSFRNNEKLFFGSGTQLSVL.

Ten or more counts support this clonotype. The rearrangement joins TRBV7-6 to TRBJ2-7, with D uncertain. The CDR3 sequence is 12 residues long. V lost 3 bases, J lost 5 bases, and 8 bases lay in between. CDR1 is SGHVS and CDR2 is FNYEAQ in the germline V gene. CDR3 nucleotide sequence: TGTGCCAGCAGCTTTACTGGGAACGAGCAGTACTTC. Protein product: CASSFTGNEQYF.

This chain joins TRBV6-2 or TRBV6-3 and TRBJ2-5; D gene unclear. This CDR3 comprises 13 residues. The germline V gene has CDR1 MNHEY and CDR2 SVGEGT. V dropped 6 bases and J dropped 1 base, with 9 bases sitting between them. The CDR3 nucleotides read TGTGCCAGCAGACGAACGGGCCAAGAGACCCAGTACTTC. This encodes CASRRTGQETQYF.

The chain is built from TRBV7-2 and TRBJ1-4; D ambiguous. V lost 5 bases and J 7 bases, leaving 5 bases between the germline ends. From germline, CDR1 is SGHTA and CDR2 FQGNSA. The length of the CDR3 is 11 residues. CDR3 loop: CASSGLEKLFF. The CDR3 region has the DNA TGTGCCAGCAGCGGCCTTGAAAAACTGTTTTTT.

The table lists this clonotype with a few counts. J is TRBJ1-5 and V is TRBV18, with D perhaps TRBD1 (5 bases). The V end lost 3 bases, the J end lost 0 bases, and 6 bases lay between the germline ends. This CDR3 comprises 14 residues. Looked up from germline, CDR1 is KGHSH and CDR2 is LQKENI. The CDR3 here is CASSPDISNQPQHF. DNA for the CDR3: TGTGCCAGCTCACCGGACATTAGCAATCAGCCCCAGCATTTT. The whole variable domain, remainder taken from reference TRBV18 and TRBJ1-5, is NAGVMQNPRHLVRRRGQEARLRCSPMKGHSHVYWYRQLPEEGLKFMVYLQKENIIDESGMPKERFSAEFPKEGPSILRIQQVVRGDSAAYFCASSPDISNQPQHFGDGTRLSIL.

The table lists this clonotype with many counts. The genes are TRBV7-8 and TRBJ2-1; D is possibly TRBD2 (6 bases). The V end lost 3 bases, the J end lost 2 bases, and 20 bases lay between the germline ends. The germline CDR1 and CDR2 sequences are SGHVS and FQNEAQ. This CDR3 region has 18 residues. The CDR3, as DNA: TGTGCCAGCAGCTTTCGGGTTCGGCGGGAAGGGACCTACAATGAGCAGTTCTTC. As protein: CASSFRVRREGTYNEQFF.

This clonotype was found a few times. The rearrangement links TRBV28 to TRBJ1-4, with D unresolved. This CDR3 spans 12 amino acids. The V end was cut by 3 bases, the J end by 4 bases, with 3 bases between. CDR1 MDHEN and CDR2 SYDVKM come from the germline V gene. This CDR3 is CASSFGNEKLFF. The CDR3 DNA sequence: TGTGCCAGCAGTTTCGGTAATGAAAAACTGTTTTTT.

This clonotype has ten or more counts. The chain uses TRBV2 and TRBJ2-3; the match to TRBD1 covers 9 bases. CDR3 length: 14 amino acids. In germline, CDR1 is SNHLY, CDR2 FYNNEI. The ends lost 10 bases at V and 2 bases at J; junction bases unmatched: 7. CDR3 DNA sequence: TGTGCCAACAAAGGGACAGGGAACACAGATACGCAGTATTTT. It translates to CANKGTGNTDTQYF.

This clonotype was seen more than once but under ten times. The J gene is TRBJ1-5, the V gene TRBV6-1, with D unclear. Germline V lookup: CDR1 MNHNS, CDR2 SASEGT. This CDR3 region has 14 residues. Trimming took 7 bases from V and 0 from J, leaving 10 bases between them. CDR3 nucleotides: TGTGCCAGCACAGAGATTTATAGCAATCAGCCCCAGCATTTT. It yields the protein CASTEIYSNQPQHF.

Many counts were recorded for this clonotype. This CDR3 reads CSVALAGVWETQYF. DNA of the CDR3: TGCAGCGTTGCCCTAGCGGGAGTATGGGAGACCCAGTACTTC. This chain uses TRBV29-1 with TRBJ2-5, with 10 nucleotides matching TRBD2. Germline V gene sequence: CDR1 SQVTM, CDR2 ANQGSEA. V trimming: 4 bases; J trimming: 5 bases; junction bases outside the gene matches: 7. The length of the CDR3 is 14 residues.

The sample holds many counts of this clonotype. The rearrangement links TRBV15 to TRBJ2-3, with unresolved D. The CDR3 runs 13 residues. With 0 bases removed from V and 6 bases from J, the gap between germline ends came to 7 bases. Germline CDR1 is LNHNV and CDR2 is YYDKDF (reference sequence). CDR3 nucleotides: TGTGCCACCAGCAGAGACCCCACGGATACGCAGTATTTT. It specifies CATSRDPTDTQYF.

DNA of the CDR3: TGTGCCAGCAGCCGCGGATCCAATCAGCCCCAGCATTTT. It yields the protein CASSRGSNQPQHF. The chain uses TRBV7-8 and TRBJ1-5; D is undetermined. V lost 5 bases, J lost 3 bases, and 8 bases lay in between. CDR1 is SGHVS, CDR2 FQNEAQ, per germline. The CDR3 spans 13 residues.